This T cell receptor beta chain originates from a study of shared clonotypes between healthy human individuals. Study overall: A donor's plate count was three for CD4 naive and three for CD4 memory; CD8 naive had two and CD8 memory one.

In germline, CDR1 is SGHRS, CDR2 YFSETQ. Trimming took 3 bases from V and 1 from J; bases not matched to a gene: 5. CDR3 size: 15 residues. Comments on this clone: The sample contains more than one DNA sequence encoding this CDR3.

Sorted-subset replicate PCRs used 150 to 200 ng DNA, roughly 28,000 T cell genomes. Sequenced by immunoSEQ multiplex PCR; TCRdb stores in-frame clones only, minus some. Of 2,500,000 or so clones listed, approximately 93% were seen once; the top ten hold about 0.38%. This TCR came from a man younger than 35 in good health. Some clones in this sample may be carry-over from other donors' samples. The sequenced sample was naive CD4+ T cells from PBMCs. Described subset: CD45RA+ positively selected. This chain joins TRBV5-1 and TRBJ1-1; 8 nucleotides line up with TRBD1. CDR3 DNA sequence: TGCGCCAGCAGCTCCCTCGGACAGGGGAACACTGAAGCTTTCTTT. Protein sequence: CASSSLGQGNTEAFF.